This T cell receptor (beta chain) comes out of a study of CD8 T cells in Susac syndrome. Peripheral blood CD8+ and CD4+ T cells were profiled by TCR beta sequencing. The patients who served as multiple sclerosis controls were treatment-naive and had stable or active relapsing-remitting disease that fulfilled the revised McDonald criteria. Negative isolation was applied to CD8+ and CD4+ T cells, and FACS enrichment was applied to TEMRA cells. With random hexamers, roughly 0.45 to 1 ug RNA was reverse transcribed. Amplification of TCR beta CDR3 spanned 54 Vbeta and 13 Jbeta via immunoSEQ multiplex PCR. TCRdb redid the calling of the immunoSEQ multiplex PCR reads with MiXCR, one entry per CDR3 protein. The sample lists about 400,000 distinct CDR3 sequences; around 83% were seen once. In this sample, this clonotype turned up once. CDR1 and CDR2 (germline): MNHNS, SASEGT. Trimming pared 4 bases from V and 7 bases from J, leaving 11 bases between. The CDR3 sequence is 12 residues long.

The clonotype comes from a human donor with multiple sclerosis. Material: CD8+ T cells from PBMCs. The rearrangement uses TRBV6-1 and TRBJ2-7, with a tentative D call TRBD2 (6 bases). The CDR3 sequence is CASSGAEGEQYF. The CDR3 nucleotides read TGTGCCAGCAGTGGGGCGGAGGGAGAGCAGTACTTC.